Listed below are T cell receptor beta chains from one sample, sequenced in a study of shared clonotypes between healthy human individuals. This table comes from immunoSEQ multiplex PCR, and its TCRdb copy is limited to in-frame clones, with some not included. The sample carries more than 2 million clones, approximately 96% recorded once. Material: naive CD4+ T cells sorted from blood. The source is a man aged 18 to 35 in good health. Both conserved end residues are part of each CDR3. D genes are given only for firm matches. Size is stated for part of the rows, as once, few or many counts, or as a class when the clone is expanded.

clone_size	v_call	d_call	j_call	cdr3_aa	cdr3_nt
once	TRBV6-5	.	TRBJ1-6	CASSLGSYNSPLHF	TGTGCCAGCAGTTTGGGCTCCTATAATTCACCCCTCCACTTT
.	TRBV2	.	TRBJ1-4	CASSESVELFF	TGTGCCAGCAGTGAGTCTGTGGAACTGTTTTTT
.	TRBV5-1	TRBD2	TRBJ2-3	CASSLSGGVGDTQYF	TGCGCCAGCAGCTTGTCGGGGGGAGTAGGAGATACGCAGTATTTT
once	TRBV7-9	.	TRBJ1-5	CASSLSSSNQPQHF	TGTGCCAGCAGCCTATCGTCTAGCAATCAGCCCCAGCATTTT
.	TRBV10-2	.	TRBJ1-1	CASSSTDVNTEAFF	TGCGCCAGCAGTTCGACGGACGTGAACACTGAAGCTTTCTTT
.	TRBV6-1	.	TRBJ1-5	CASSDRSNQPQHF	TGTGCCAGCAGTGACAGAAGCAATCAGCCCCAGCATTTT
.	TRBV7-2	TRBD2	TRBJ2-3	CASSLGTSGRTDTQYF	TGTGCCAGCAGCTTAGGGACTAGCGGTCGCACAGATACGCAGTATTTT
.	TRBV20-1	.	TRBJ2-7	CSASLAGEQYF	TGCAGTGCTAGCCTAGCCGGGGAGCAGTACTTC
.	TRBV9	.	TRBJ2-4	CASSRGADGAKNIQYF	TGTGCCAGCAGCCGTGGGGCGGACGGAGCCAAAAACATTCAGTACTTC
once	TRBV9	.	TRBJ2-7	CASSVEDYYEQYF	TGTGCCAGCAGCGTAGAGGATTACTACGAGCAGTACTTC
.	TRBV12-5	.	TRBJ1-1	CASGLLTEAFF	TGTGCTAGTGGTTTGCTGACTGAAGCTTTCTTT
once	TRBV7-9	.	TRBJ1-1	CASSLVVTMNTEAFF	TGTGCCAGCAGCTTAGTAGTGACCATGAACACTGAAGCTTTCTTT
.	TRBV9	.	TRBJ1-5	CASSVNIESNQPQHF	TGTGCCAGCAGCGTAAACATTGAAAGCAATCAGCCCCAGCATTTT
.	TRBV19	TRBD1	TRBJ2-7	CASSANPGTGNTYEQYF	TGTGCCAGTAGTGCTAACCCCGGGACAGGTAATACCTACGAGCAGTACTTC
.	TRBV7-9	.	TRBJ2-5	CASSLAPEETQYF	TGTGCCAGCAGCTTAGCCCCAGAGGAGACCCAGTACTTC
.	TRBV11-2	.	TRBJ2-7	CASSLDWGTYEQYF	TGTGCCAGCAGCTTAGATTGGGGTACCTACGAGCAGTACTTC
.	TRBV13	TRBD1	TRBJ1-3	CASSSGGQLAGNTIYF	TGTGCCAGCAGCTCGGGGGGACAGCTGGCTGGAAACACCATATATTTT
few	TRBV2	.	TRBJ2-2	CASSTESLAGELFF	TGTGCCAGCAGTACGGAAAGTTTAGCCGGGGAGCTGTTTTTT
.	TRBV5-1	TRBD1	TRBJ1-2	CASSLGRGGEPGYTF	TGCGCCAGCAGCTTGGGGAGAGGGGGCGAACCGGGCTACACCTTC
.	TRBV6-1	TRBD1	TRBJ1-6	CASSEAFGTGGNSPLHF	TGTGCCAGCAGTGAAGCGTTCGGGACAGGTGGCAATTCACCCCTCCACTTT
.	TRBV5-4	TRBD1	TRBJ1-2	CASRQYEGAPNYGYTF	TGTGCCAGCAGACAATACGAGGGGGCTCCTAACTATGGCTACACCTTC
.	TRBV9	TRBD1	TRBJ2-5	CASSGAGQGVTQYF	TGTGCCAGCAGCGGAGCCGGACAGGGGGTGACCCAGTACTTC
.	TRBV27	TRBD1	TRBJ2-7	CASSPYMTGGEQYF	TGTGCCAGCAGTCCCTATATGACAGGGGGAGAGCAGTACTTC
.	TRBV2	.	TRBJ1-1	CASSIARVNTEAFF	TGTGCCAGCAGTATCGCCAGGGTGAACACTGAAGCTTTCTTT
.	TRBV7-2	TRBD2	TRBJ2-3	CASSLVVGLAGADTQYF	TGTGCCAGCAGCTTAGTAGTCGGACTAGCGGGCGCAGATACGCAGTATTTT
once	TRBV28	.	TRBJ2-7	CATRRVGEQYF	TGTGCCACCCGAAGGGTCGGTGAGCAGTACTTC
.	TRBV28	.	TRBJ1-3	CASSLRGSGNTIYF	TGTGCCAGCAGTTTACGGGGATCCGGAAACACCATATATTTT
.	TRBV7-9	.	TRBJ1-6	CASSLKGPYNSPLHF	TGTGCCAGCAGCTTAAAGGGGCCCTATAATTCACCCCTCCACTTT
.	TRBV7-2	.	TRBJ1-5	CASSRTNSNQPQHF	TGTGCCAGCAGCCGGACAAATAGCAATCAGCCCCAGCATTTT
.	TRBV4-1	.	TRBJ2-5	CASSRRGAGGPETQYF	TGCGCCAGCAGCCGGAGGGGGGCGGGCGGGCCAGAGACCCAGTACTTC
.	TRBV5-5	.	TRBJ1-5	CASSLTLNQPQHF	TGTGCCAGCAGCCTGACACTCAATCAGCCCCAGCATTTT
.	TRBV28	TRBD1	TRBJ1-1	CASKGRTGANTEAFF	TGTGCCAGCAAGGGTCGGACAGGGGCGAACACTGAAGCTTTCTTT
.	TRBV4-1	TRBD1	TRBJ1-3	CASSPSQGVLSGNTIYF	TGCGCCAGCAGCCCTTCGCAGGGGGTCCTCTCTGGAAACACCATATATTTT
.	TRBV4-1	TRBD1	TRBJ1-1	CASSQGRGQGNTEAFF	TGCGCCAGCAGCCAAGGCAGGGGGCAAGGAAACACTGAAGCTTTCTTT
.	TRBV30	.	TRBJ2-3	CAWSAGASTDTQYF	TGTGCCTGGAGTGCAGGGGCTAGCACAGATACGCAGTATTTT
.	TRBV6-5	.	TRBJ1-5	CASSYSDSSNQPQHF	TGTGCCAGCAGTTACTCGGATTCCAGCAATCAGCCCCAGCATTTT